Listed below are T cell receptor beta chains from one sample, sequenced in a study of Ad26.COV2.S vaccination and SARS-CoV-2 variants. TCRdb keeps only in-frame clones here, not all; method: immunoSEQ multiplex PCR. This sample yields more than 150,000 clones, of which around 90% are seen a single time; about 5.5% belongs to the top ten. The material was peripheral blood, obtained after recovery from COVID-19. Receptors originate from a human donor who had recovered from COVID-19. The CDR3 runs from the conserved cysteine through the conserved F or W. A D gene is named only where the DNA matches it firmly. A row's size may be missing; if present it is once, few, many or a size class.

J: TRBJ1-6
D: -
V: TRBV5-1
length: 15
size: -
DNA: TGCGCCAGCAGCACCCAAACCGGGGATAATTCACCCCTCCACTTT
CDR3: CASSTQTGDNSPLHF

J: TRBJ1-6
D: -
V: TRBV5-1
length: 15
size: -
DNA: TGCGCCAGCAGCTTGGTACAGGGCGGAAATTCACCCCTCCACTTT
CDR3: CASSLVQGGNSPLHF

J: TRBJ1-5
D: -
V: TRBV18
length: 13
size: -
DNA: TGTGCCAGCTCACAAGGGGCCAATCAGCCCCAGCATTTT
CDR3: CASSQGANQPQHF

J: TRBJ2-1
D: -
V: TRBV4-1
length: 17
size: -
DNA: TGCGCCAGCAGCCAAGCTGTATTAGCGGACTACGGGGATGAGCAGTTCTTC
CDR3: CASSQAVLADYGDEQFF

J: TRBJ1-6
D: -
V: TRBV25-1
length: 14
size: -
DNA: TGTGCCAGCAGTTTCAGGGAAAATAATTCACCCCTCCACTTT
CDR3: CASSFRENNSPLHF

J: TRBJ1-1
D: -
V: TRBV6-5
length: 13
size: -
DNA: TGTGCCAGCAGTATGGACGGGAACACTGAAGCTTTCTTT
CDR3: CASSMDGNTEAFF

J: TRBJ1-2
D: -
V: TRBV30
length: 16
size: -
DNA: TGTGCCTGGAGTGTAAGCAGATTCCCAACCACTTATGGCTACACCTTC
CDR3: CAWSVSRFPTTYGYTF

J: TRBJ2-5
D: -
V: TRBV2
length: 15
size: -
DNA: TGTGCCAGCAGTGTAAGAGGGGGTGGTCGTGAGACCCAGTACTTC
CDR3: CASSVRGGGRETQYF

J: TRBJ1-6
D: -
V: TRBV7-9
length: 12
size: -
DNA: TGTGCCAGCAGCGAGAGATATTCACCCCTCCACTTT
CDR3: CASSERYSPLHF

J: TRBJ2-4
D: -
V: TRBV10-3
length: 15
size: -
DNA: TGTGCCATCAGTGGACGGAGGGCAGTGGGGGACATTCAGTACTTC
CDR3: CAISGRRAVGDIQYF

J: TRBJ1-1
D: TRBD1
V: TRBV28
length: 11
size: -
DNA: TGTGCCAGCAGCCGCGGACAGGGAGCTTTCTTT
CDR3: CASSRGQGAFF

J: TRBJ1-2
D: -
V: TRBV5-1
length: 14
size: -
DNA: TGCGCCAGCAGCCTAGACGGTACTAACTATGGCTACACCTTC
CDR3: CASSLDGTNYGYTF

J: TRBJ2-5
D: TRBD1
V: TRBV19
length: 15
size: -
DNA: TGTGCCAGTAGTAGGCTACAGGGGGCTTGGGAGACCCAGTACTTC
CDR3: CASSRLQGAWETQYF

J: TRBJ1-2
D: TRBD1
V: TRBV29-1
length: 12
size: -
DNA: TGCAGCGTTCAGGGGGCGAGCTATGGCTACACCTTC
CDR3: CSVQGASYGYTF

J: TRBJ1-1
D: -
V: TRBV9
length: 14
size: -
DNA: TGTGCCAGCAGCGTTTTCGACAAGAACACTGAAGCTTTCTTT
CDR3: CASSVFDKNTEAFF

J: TRBJ2-5
D: -
V: TRBV7-7
length: 13
size: -
DNA: TGTGCTAGCAGCGCCGAAACAGCAGAGACCCAGTACTTC
CDR3: CASSAETAETQYF

J: TRBJ2-7
D: -
V: TRBV6-1
length: 14
size: -
DNA: TGTGCCAGCAGTGAAGCAGCTAGCCCCTACGAGCAGTACTTC
CDR3: CASSEAASPYEQYF

J: TRBJ1-2
D: -
V: TRBV6-5
length: 13
size: -
DNA: TGTGCCAGCAAAGTCGGAGCTAACTATGGCTACACCTTC
CDR3: CASKVGANYGYTF

J: TRBJ1-1
D: -
V: TRBV15
length: 16
size: -
DNA: TGTGCCACCAGCAGTGCCCCCTACCGGAGATCCACTGAAGCTTTCTTT
CDR3: CATSSAPYRRSTEAFF

J: TRBJ2-2
D: -
V: TRBV7-9
length: 12
size: once
DNA: TGTGCCAGCAGCGTTACAATCCGGGAGCTGTTTTTT
CDR3: CASSVTIRELFF

J: TRBJ2-1
D: -
V: TRBV7-3
length: 13
size: -
DNA: TGTGCCAGCAGCCGGGACTCCTACAATGAGCAGTTCTTC
CDR3: CASSRDSYNEQFF

J: TRBJ1-1
D: -
V: TRBV29-1
length: 10
size: -
DNA: TGCAGCGTTCGGACACCTGAAGCTTTCTTT
CDR3: CSVRTPEAFF

J: TRBJ1-5
D: -
V: TRBV27
length: 14
size: -
DNA: TGTGCCAGCAGCTCCCGGGGGGGAAATCAGCCCCAGCATTTT
CDR3: CASSSRGGNQPQHF

J: TRBJ1-5
D: TRBD1
V: TRBV7-8
length: 15
size: -
DNA: TGTGCCAGCAGCTCCGGGACAGGAATGTATCAGCCCCAGCATTTT
CDR3: CASSSGTGMYQPQHF

J: TRBJ2-2
D: -
V: TRBV5-8
length: 13
size: once
DNA: TGTGCCAGCAGGATGGGGGCCCCCGGGGAGCTGTTTTTT
CDR3: CASRMGAPGELFF

J: TRBJ1-6
D: -
V: TRBV9
length: 14
size: -
DNA: TGTGCCAGCAACGCCCGGGGTAACAATTCACCCCTCCACTTT
CDR3: CASNARGNNSPLHF